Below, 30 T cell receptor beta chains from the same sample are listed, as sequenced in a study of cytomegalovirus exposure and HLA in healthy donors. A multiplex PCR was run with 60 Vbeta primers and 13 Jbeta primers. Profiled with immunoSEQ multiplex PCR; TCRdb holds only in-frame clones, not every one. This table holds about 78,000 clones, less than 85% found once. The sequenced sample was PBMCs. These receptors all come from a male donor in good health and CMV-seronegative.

CDR3 in DNA: TGTGCCAGCAGCCTACCGGGAGGGTCGGGCACCGGGGAGCTGTTTTTT. Its protein is CASSLPGGSGTGELFF. This chain connects TRBV6-4 to TRBJ2-2; 8 positions agree with TRBD2. This CDR3 region has 16 residues. The germline CDR1 and CDR2 sequences are MRHNA and SNTAGT. V was pared by 6 bases and J by 4 bases, with 10 bases of the junction left unmatched.

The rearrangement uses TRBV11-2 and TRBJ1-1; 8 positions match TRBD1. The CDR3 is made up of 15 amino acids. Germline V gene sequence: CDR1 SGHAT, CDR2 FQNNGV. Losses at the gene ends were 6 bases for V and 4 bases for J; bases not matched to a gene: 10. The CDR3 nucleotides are TGTGCCAGCAGGACAGGGGAGGGGAGAAGCACTGAAGCTTTCTTT. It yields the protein CASRTGEGRSTEAFF.

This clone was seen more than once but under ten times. Written as DNA, the CDR3 is TGTGCCAGCAGCTTAAGGACTAGGTACCGCGAGCAGTACTTC. Protein product: CASSLRTRYREQYF. The V and J genes are TRBV7-8 and TRBJ2-7; 7 bases are shared with TRBD2. CDR3 length: 14 residues. V trimming: 2 bases; J trimming: 6 bases; junction bases outside the gene matches: 7. Germline CDR1 is SGHVS and CDR2 is FQNEAQ.

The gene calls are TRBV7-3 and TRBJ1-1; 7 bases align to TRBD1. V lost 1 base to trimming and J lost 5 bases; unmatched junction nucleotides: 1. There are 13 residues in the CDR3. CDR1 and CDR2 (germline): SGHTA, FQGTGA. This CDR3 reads CASSLRDRTEAFF. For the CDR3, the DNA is TGTGCCAGCAGCTTAAGGGACAGAACTGAAGCTTTCTTT.

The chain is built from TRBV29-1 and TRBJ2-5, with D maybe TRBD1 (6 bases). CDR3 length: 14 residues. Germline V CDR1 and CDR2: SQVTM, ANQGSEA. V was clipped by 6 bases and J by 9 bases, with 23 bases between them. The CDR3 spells CSVMVQSRAGAQYF. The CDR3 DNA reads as TGCAGCGTCATGGTGCAGTCAAGGGCAGGGGCCCAGTACTTC.

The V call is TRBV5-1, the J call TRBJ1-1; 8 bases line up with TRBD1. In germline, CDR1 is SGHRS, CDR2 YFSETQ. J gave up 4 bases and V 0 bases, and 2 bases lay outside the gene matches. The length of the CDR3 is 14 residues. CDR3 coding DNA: TGCGCCAGCAGCTTGGACAGGGGGGGCACTGAAGCTTTCTTT. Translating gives CASSLDRGGTEAFF.

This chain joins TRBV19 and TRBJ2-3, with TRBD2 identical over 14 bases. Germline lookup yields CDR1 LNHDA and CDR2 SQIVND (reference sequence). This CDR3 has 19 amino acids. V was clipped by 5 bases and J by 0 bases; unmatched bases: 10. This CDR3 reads CASSGGTSGGHPSTDTQYF. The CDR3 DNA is TGTGCCAGTAGTGGGGGGACTAGCGGGGGCCATCCGAGCACAGATACGCAGTATTTT.

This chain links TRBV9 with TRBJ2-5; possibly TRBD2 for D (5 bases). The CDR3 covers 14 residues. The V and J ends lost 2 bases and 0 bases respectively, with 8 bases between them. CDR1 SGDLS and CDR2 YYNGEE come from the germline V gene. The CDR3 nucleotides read TGTGCCAGCAGCGTGGGGAGTTACCAAGAGACCCAGTACTTC. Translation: CASSVGSYQETQYF.

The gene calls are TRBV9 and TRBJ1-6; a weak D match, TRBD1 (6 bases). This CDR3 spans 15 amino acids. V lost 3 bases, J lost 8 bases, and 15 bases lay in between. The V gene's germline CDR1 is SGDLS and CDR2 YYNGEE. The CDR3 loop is CASSASGTRYSPLHF. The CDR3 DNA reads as TGTGCCAGCAGCGCCTCAGGGACACGATATTCACCCCTCCACTTT.

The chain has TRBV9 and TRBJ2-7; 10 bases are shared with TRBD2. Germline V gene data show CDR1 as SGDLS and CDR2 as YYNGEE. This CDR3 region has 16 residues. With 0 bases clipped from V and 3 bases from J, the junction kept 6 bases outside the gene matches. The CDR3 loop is CASSVAASGSFYEQYF. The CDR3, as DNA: TGTGCCAGCAGCGTAGCGGCTAGCGGGAGCTTCTACGAGCAGTACTTC.

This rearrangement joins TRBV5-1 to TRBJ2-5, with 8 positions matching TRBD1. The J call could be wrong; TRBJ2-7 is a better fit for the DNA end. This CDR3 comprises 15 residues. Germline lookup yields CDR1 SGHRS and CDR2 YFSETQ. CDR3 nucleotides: TGCGCCAGCAGCTTGGAAGGGACAGGAAGCTACGAGCAGTACTTC. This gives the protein CASSLEGTGSYEQYF.

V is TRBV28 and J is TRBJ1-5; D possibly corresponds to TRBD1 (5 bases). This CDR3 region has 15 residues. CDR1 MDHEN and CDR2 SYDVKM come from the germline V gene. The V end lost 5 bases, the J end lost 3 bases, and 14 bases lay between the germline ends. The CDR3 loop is CASSTTEGLNQPQHF. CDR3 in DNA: TGTGCCAGCAGTACGACAGAAGGCCTCAATCAGCCCCAGCATTTT.

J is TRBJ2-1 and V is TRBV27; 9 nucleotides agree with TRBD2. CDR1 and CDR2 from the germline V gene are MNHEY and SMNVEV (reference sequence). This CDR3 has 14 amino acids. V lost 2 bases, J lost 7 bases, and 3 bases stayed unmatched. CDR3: CASSLASGTNEQFF. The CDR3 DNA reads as TGTGCCAGCAGTTTAGCTAGCGGGACAAATGAGCAGTTCTTC.

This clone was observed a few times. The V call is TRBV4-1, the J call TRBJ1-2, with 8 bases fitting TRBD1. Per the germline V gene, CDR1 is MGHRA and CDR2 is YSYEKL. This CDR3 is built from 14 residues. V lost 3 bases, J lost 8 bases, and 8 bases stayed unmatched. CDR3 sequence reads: CASSQEAQGAGYTF. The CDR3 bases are TGCGCCAGCAGCCAGGAAGCCCAGGGGGCCGGCTACACCTTC.

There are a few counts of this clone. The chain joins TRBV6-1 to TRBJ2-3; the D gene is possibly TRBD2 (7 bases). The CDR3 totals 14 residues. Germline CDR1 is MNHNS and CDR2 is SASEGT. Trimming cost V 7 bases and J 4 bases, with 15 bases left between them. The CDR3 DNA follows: TGTGCCAGCATCAGGGCGGGGGCACCAGATACGCAGTATTTT. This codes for CASIRAGAPDTQYF.

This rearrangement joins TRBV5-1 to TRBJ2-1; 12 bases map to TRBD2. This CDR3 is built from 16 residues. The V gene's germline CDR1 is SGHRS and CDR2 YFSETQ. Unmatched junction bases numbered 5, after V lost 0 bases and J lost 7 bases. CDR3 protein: CASSLGVGLAGNEQFF. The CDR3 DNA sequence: TGCGCCAGCAGCTTGGGTGTGGGACTAGCGGGTAATGAGCAGTTCTTC.

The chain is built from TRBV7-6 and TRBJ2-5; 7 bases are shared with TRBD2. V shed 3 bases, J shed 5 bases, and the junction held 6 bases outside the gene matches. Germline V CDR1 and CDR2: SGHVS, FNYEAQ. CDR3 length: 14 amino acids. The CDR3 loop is CASSFRGEVETQYF. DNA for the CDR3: TGTGCCAGCAGCTTCCGGGGGGAGGTGGAGACCCAGTACTTC.

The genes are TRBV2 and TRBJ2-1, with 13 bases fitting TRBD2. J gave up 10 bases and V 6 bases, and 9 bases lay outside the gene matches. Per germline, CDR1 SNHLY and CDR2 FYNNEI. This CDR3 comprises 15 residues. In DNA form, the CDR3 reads TGTGCCAGCAGATCAGGGACTAGCGGGGTATGGGAGCAGTTCTTC. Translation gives CASRSGTSGVWEQFF.

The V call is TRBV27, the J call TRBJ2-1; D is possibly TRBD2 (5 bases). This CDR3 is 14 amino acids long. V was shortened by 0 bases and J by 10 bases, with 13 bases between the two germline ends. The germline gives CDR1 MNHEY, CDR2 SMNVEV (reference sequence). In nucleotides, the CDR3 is TGTGCCAGCAGTTTATCCCCGGGATTGGGGGAGCAGTTCTTC. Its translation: CASSLSPGLGEQFF.

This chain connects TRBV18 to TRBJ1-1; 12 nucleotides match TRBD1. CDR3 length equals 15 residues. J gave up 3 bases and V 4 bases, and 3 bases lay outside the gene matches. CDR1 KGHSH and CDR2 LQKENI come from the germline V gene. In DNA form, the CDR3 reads TGTGCCAGCTCACTAGGGACAGGGGGCGACACTGAAGCTTTCTTT. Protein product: CASSLGTGGDTEAFF.

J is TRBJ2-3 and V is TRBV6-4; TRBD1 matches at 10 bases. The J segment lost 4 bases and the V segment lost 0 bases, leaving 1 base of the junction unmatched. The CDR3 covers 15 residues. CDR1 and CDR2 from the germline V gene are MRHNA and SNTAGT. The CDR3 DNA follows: TGTGCCAGCAGTGACTCGACAGGGGGCGCAGATACGCAGTATTTT. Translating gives CASSDSTGGADTQYF.

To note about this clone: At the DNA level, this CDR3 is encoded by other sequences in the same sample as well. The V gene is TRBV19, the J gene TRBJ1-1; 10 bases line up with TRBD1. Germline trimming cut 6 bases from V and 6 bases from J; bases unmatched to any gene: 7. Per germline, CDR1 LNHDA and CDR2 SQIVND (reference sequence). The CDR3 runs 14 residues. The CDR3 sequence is CASSPGQGGAEAFF. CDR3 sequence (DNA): TGTGCCAGTAGCCCTGGACAGGGGGGTGCTGAAGCTTTCTTT. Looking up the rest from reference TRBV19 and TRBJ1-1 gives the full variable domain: DGGITQSPKYLFRKEGQNVTLSCEQNLNHDAMYWYRQDPGQGLRLIYYSQIVNDFQKGDIAEGYSVSREKKESFPLTVTSAQKNPTAFYLCASSPGQGGAEAFFGQGTRLTVV.

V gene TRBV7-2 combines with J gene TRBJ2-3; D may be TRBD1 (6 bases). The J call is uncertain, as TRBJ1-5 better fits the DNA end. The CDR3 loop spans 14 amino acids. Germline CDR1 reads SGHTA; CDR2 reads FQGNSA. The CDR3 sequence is CASSSPTGTDTQHF. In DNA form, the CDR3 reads TGTGCCAGCAGCTCCCCGACAGGCACAGATACGCAGCATTTT.

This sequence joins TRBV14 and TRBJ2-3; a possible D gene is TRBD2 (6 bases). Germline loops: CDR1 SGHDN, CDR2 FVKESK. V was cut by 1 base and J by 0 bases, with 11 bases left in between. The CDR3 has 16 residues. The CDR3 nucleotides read TGTGCCAGCAGCCAAGTCAAGCGGGCAAGCACAGATACGCAGTATTTT. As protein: CASSQVKRASTDTQYF.

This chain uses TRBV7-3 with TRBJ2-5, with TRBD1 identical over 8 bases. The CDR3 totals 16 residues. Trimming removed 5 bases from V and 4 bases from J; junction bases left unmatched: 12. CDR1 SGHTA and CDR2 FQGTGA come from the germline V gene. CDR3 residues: CASSLDGQGPSETQYF. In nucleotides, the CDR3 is TGTGCCAGCAGCCTCGACGGACAGGGACCTTCAGAGACCCAGTACTTC. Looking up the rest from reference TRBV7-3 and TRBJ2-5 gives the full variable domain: GAGVSQTPSNKVTEKGKYVELRCDPISGHTALYWYRQSLGQGPEFLIYFQGTGAADDSGLPNDRFFAVRPEGSVSTLKIQRTERGDSAVYLCASSLDGQGPSETQYFGPGTRLLVL.

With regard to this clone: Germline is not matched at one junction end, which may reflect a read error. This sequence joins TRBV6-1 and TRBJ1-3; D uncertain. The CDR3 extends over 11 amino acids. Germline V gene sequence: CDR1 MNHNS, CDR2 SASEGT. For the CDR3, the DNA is TGTGCCAGCAGTGAAGTTCGAGGGTTCGATTTT. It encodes CASSEVRGFDF.

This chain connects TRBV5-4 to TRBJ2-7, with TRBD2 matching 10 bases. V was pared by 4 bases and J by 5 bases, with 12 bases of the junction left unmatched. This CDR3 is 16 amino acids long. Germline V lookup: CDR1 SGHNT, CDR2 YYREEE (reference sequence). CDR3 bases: TGTGCCAGCAGCCGGACTAGCGGTCCAGGGGGGCACGAGCAGTACTTC. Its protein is CASSRTSGPGGHEQYF. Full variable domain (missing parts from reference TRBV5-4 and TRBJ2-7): ETGVTQSPTHLIKTRGQQVTLRCSSQSGHNTVSWYQQALGQGPQFIFQYYREEENGRGNFPPRFSGLQFPNYSSELNVNALELDDSALYLCASSRTSGPGGHEQYFGPGTRLTVT.

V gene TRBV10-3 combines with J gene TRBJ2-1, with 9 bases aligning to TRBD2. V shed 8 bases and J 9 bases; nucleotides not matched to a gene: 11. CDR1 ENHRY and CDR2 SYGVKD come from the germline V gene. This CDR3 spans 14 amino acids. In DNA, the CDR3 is TGTGCCATCTTTAGCGGGAGTCCTCTGGGTGAGCAGTTCTTC. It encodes CAIFSGSPLGEQFF.

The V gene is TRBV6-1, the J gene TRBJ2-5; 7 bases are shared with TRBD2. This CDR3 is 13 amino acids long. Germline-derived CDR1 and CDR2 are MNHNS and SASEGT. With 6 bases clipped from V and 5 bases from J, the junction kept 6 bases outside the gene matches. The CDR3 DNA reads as TGTGCCAGCAGCCAGACTAGCTTGGAGACCCAGTACTTC. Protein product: CASSQTSLETQYF.

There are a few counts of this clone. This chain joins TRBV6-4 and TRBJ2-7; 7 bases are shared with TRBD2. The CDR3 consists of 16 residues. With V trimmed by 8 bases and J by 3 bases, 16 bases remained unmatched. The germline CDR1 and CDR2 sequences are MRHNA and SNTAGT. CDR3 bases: TGTGCCAGCGGCTGGGGAGGGCCTCCGAATCACTACGAGCAGTACTTC. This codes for CASGWGGPPNHYEQYF.